This TCR beta chain was identified during a study of T cell responses to AZD1222 COVID-19 vaccine. Profiled with immunoSEQ multiplex PCR; TCRdb holds only in-frame clones, not every one. The table includes roughly 100,000 clones, around 92% detected once. The V gene lost 1 base and the J gene lost 13 bases, with 11 bases spanning the gap. The CDR3 spans 12 residues. Germline lookup yields CDR1 KGHSH and CDR2 LQKENI. Source: peripheral blood, taken on day 0 of AZD1222 vaccination. The origin of this receptor is an adult in good health. The chain couples TRBV18 to TRBJ1-3; D unclear. CDR3 residues: CASSPRTLPIYF. The DNA for the CDR3 is TGTGCCAGCTCACCACGGACCCTTCCAATATATTTT. Combining the CDR3 with reference TRBV18 and TRBJ1-3 gives the whole variable domain NAGVMQNPRHLVRRRGQEARLRCSPMKGHSHVYWYRQLPEEGLKFMVYLQKENIIDESGMPKERFSAEFPKEGPSILRIQQVVRGDSAAYFCASSPRTLPIYFGEGSWLTVV.